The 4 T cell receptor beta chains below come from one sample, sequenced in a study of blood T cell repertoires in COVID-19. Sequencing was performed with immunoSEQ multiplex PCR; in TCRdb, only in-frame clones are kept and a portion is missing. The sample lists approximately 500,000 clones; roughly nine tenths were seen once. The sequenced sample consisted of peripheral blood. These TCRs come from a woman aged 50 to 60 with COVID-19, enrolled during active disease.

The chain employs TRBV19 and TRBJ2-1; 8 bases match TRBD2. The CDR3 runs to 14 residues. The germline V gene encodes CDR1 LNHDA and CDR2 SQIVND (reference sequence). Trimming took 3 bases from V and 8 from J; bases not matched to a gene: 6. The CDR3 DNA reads TGTGCCAGTAGTATGTCCAGCGGGGGTGATGAGCAGTTCTTC. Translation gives CASSMSSGGDEQFF. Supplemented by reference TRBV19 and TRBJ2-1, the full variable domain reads DGGITQSPKYLFRKEGQNVTLSCEQNLNHDAMYWYRQDPGQGLRLIYYSQIVNDFQKGDIAEGYSVSREKKESFPLTVTSAQKNPTAFYLCASSMSSGGDEQFFGPGTRLTVL.

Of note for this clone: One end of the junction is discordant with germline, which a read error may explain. As DNA, the CDR3 is TGTGCCAGCAACTTGGGCCTAGCGGTACCCCTGGATACGCAGTATTTT. This encodes CASNLGLAVPLDTQYF. The chain is built from TRBV5-5 and TRBJ2-3; 7 positions match TRBD2. The germline CDR1 and CDR2 sequences are SGHKS and YYEKEE (reference sequence). This CDR3 region has 16 residues.

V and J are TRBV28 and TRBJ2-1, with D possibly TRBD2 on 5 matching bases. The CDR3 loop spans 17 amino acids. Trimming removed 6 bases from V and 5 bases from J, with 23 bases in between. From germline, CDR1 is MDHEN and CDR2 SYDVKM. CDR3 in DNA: TGTGCCAGCAGCTACCCAATTCGGGGTGGGATCCACAATGAGCAGTTCTTC. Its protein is CASSYPIRGGIHNEQFF.

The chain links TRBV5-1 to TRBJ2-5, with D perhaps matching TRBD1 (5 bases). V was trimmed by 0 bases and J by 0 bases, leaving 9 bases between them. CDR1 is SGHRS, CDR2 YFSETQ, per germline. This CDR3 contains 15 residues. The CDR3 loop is CASSLGLRDQETQYF. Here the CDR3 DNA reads TGCGCCAGCAGCTTGGGTCTCAGGGACCAAGAGACCCAGTACTTC.